The 4 T cell receptor beta chains listed next were all sequenced from one sample in a study of cytomegalovirus exposure and HLA in healthy donors. Amplification used 60 Vbeta primers and 13 Jbeta primers. The method was immunoSEQ multiplex PCR; TCRdb's version includes in-frame clones alone and lacks a portion of them. This table has approximately 120,000 clones, roughly 79% appearing once. The specimen was PBMCs. Receptors were obtained from a woman between 25 and 40 years old in good health and CMV-seronegative.

This chain joins TRBV28 and TRBJ2-5; 7 bases align to TRBD1. The junction had 14 bases not matched to a gene; V was cut back by 6 bases and J by 4 bases. Per germline, CDR1 MDHEN and CDR2 SYDVKM. This CDR3 contains 16 residues. CDR3 protein: CASRVIRGQRIETQYF. DNA of the CDR3: TGTGCCAGCAGAGTAATCCGGGGACAGCGGATAGAGACCCAGTACTTC.

This chain uses TRBV9 with TRBJ1-2, with D maybe TRBD1 (6 bases). CDR3 length: 14 amino acids. Deletions cut 0 bases from V and 8 bases from J, with 14 bases between. Germline loops: CDR1 SGDLS, CDR2 YYNGEE. The CDR3: CASSVVSGVSGYTF. The DNA for the CDR3 is TGTGCCAGCAGCGTAGTGTCAGGGGTGAGCGGCTACACCTTC.

The rearrangement uses TRBV7-2 and TRBJ1-2, with 9 bases that match TRBD1. J gave up 8 bases and V 5 bases, and 9 bases lay outside the gene matches. Germline V gives CDR1 SGHTA, CDR2 FQGNSA. The CDR3 runs 14 residues. CDR3 in amino acids: CASSRAGQGYGYTF. The CDR3 DNA sequence: TGTGCCAGCAGCAGGGCCGGACAGGGGTACGGCTACACCTTC.

The chain carries TRBV28 and TRBJ2-7, with TRBD2 as a possible D gene (6 bases). Germline lookup yields CDR1 MDHEN and CDR2 SYDVKM. This CDR3 region has 15 residues. The ends were cut back, 6 bases at V and 3 bases at J, with 18 bases in the middle. The CDR3 region has the DNA TGTGCCAGCAGCCTTCCCCGGCCCGGGGGCTACGAGCAGTACTTC. It codes for CASSLPRPGGYEQYF.